This T cell receptor beta chain was sequenced for a study of T cell responses to AZD1222 COVID-19 vaccine. Study overall: Some second doses came at about 4 weeks and others at about 12 weeks; these were pooled. Study outcomes and limitations: Nearly half of spike-specific TCRs reportedly target unmutated variant regions.

Clones were read by immunoSEQ multiplex PCR, and TCRdb kept only the in-frame ones, dropping some. The sample includes under 200,000 clones, roughly 89% of them seen just once. Turning to this clone: What it recognizes is unknown.

The CDR3 has 14 amino acids. With 4 bases removed from V and 14 bases from J, the gap between germline ends came to 18 bases. From germline, CDR1 is MNHEY and CDR2 SVGAGI. The chain has TRBV6-5 and TRBJ1-6, with D tentatively TRBD1 (5 bases). The sequencing used peripheral blood, collected on day 0 of AZD1222 vaccination. This TCR was sampled from an adult in good health. The chain's CDR3 is CASSWTRDPVTLHF. CDR3 nucleotide sequence: TGTGCCAGCAGTTGGACCAGGGACCCGGTCACCCTCCACTTT.